The sequence of this T cell receptor (beta chain) was determined in a study of control samples from healthy donors and cancer patients. V gave up 10 bases and J gave up 2 bases, with 15 bases separating them. Germline V CDR1 and CDR2: MNHEY, SVGAGI. The CDR3 contains 14 residues. TCRdb keeps only in-frame clones here, not all; method: immunoSEQ multiplex PCR. The sample holds around 120,000 clones, about 89% seen once. This clonotype originated in a young woman in good health. The V call is TRBV6-5, the J call TRBJ1-5; D might be TRBD1 (5 bases). Sample: blood. Here the CDR3 DNA reads TGTGCCACCACAGATTGGGGGGGCAATCAGCCCCAGCATTTT. Its protein product is CATTDWGGNQPQHF.